These 28 T cell receptor beta chains were sequenced from one sample in a study of T cell responses to AZD1222 COVID-19 vaccine. Generated by immunoSEQ multiplex PCR, the TCRdb table keeps only in-frame clones and is missing some. Here the sample spans under 30,000 clones, 92% being singletons. The source was peripheral blood, collected 28 days after the second AZD1222 dose. These receptors were taken from an adult who received the AZD1222 COVID-19 vaccine.

The chain couples TRBV24-1 to TRBJ2-1; D ambiguous. Trimming shortened V by 4 bases and J by 4 bases, and 16 bases separated the two germline ends. This CDR3 is built from 16 residues. Germline V gene sequence: CDR1 KGHDR, CDR2 SFDVKD. The CDR3 loop is CATSDGQARDYNEQFF. Written as DNA, the CDR3 is TGTGCCACCAGTGACGGGCAGGCCCGAGATTACAATGAGCAGTTCTTC.

This clone occurred a few times. The chain employs TRBV3-1 (or the pseudogene TRBV3-2) and TRBJ1-5, with 8 bases identical to TRBD1. Trimming cost V 5 bases and J 7 bases; bases outside gene matches: 7. There are 14 residues in the CDR3. The germline V gene has CDR1 LGHDT and CDR2 YNNKEL (reference sequence). The CDR3 DNA sequence: TGTGCCAGCAGCGAAACAGGGGGAGGCCAGCCCCAGCATTTT. As protein: CASSETGGGQPQHF.

The chain recombines TRBV5-1 with TRBJ1-1; 7 bases match TRBD1. Germline CDR1 reads SGHRS; CDR2 reads YFSETQ. Trimming removed 2 bases from V and 5 bases from J; junction bases left unmatched: 15. The CDR3 contains 17 residues. CDR3: CASSLWGPTGSLTEAFF. Here the CDR3 DNA reads TGCGCCAGCAGCTTATGGGGGCCGACAGGGTCCCTGACTGAAGCTTTCTTT.

J is TRBJ1-5 and V is TRBV6-5; 7 bases line up with TRBD1. V dropped 8 bases and J dropped 9; count of bases not matched to a gene: 16. The CDR3 loop spans 15 amino acids. The germline CDR1 and CDR2 sequences are MNHEY and SVGAGI. The CDR3 loop is CASLTGLGPNGPQHF. In DNA, the CDR3 is TGTGCCAGCCTGACAGGGTTGGGTCCCAATGGGCCCCAGCATTTT.

The V call is TRBV2, the J call TRBJ1-2; D unclear. CDR3 length: 13 amino acids. Germline loops: CDR1 SNHLY, CDR2 FYNNEI. V shed 6 bases and J shed 5 bases, with 13 bases lying between them. CDR3 nucleotide sequence: TGTGCCAGCAGAGACGACACGGCTTATGGCTACACCTTC. Its translation is CASRDDTAYGYTF.

The chain has TRBV11-3 and TRBJ2-7, with 13 bases aligning to TRBD2. This CDR3 spans 17 amino acids. Per the germline V gene, CDR1 is SGHNT and CDR2 is YENEEA. V shed 5 bases and J 6 bases; nucleotides not matched to a gene: 13. The CDR3 loop reads CASSPGTSGTLTPEQYF. DNA of the CDR3: TGTGCCAGCAGCCCCGGGACTAGCGGGACCCTAACCCCCGAGCAGTACTTC.

The V and J genes are TRBV9 and TRBJ2-3; D is ambiguous. The CDR3 sequence is 16 residues long. With 0 bases removed from V and 2 bases from J, the gap between germline ends came to 13 bases. Germline V gene sequence: CDR1 SGDLS, CDR2 YYNGEE. CDR3 loop: CASSVVGVTHTDTQYF. The CDR3 nucleotides are TGTGCCAGCAGCGTAGTTGGGGTCACGCACACAGATACGCAGTATTTT.

The chain joins TRBV28 to TRBJ1-5; no definite D call. CDR3 length: 18 residues. From germline, CDR1 is MDHEN and CDR2 SYDVKM. Trimming removed 8 bases at V and 0 bases at J, with 23 bases between. Here the CDR3 DNA reads TGTGCCAGCTCCACCGGGCAAGGAACTTCCGATAGCAATCAGCCCCAGCATTTT. This translates into CASSTGQGTSDSNQPQHF.

This sequence joins TRBV28 and TRBJ1-2; a possible D gene is TRBD1 (6 bases). Germline loops: CDR1 MDHEN, CDR2 SYDVKM. The V gene lost 9 bases and the J gene lost 4 bases, with 12 bases spanning the gap. The length of the CDR3 is 12 residues. The DNA for the CDR3 is TGTGCCAGTAAGAGGGGGGGCTATGGCTACACCTTC. Translation: CASKRGGYGYTF.

This rearrangement joins TRBV18 to TRBJ1-4; possible D gene TRBD1, 5 bases. Trimming cost V 3 bases and J 2 bases, with 10 bases left between them. CDR1 KGHSH and CDR2 LQKENI come from the germline V gene. This CDR3 is 15 amino acids long. DNA of the CDR3: TGTGCCAGCTCACCTATGGAGGGGACTAATGAAAAACTGTTTTTT. Translation gives CASSPMEGTNEKLFF.

In this sample, this clone turned up once. The rearrangement joins TRBV7-9 to TRBJ1-3; TRBD1 might be the D (5 bases). The germline CDR1 and CDR2 sequences are SEHNR and FQNEAQ (reference sequence). This CDR3 has 15 residues. V was cut by 0 bases and J by 7 bases, with 13 bases left in between. The CDR3 sequence: CASSLASGTWNTIYF. CDR3 sequence (DNA): TGTGCCAGCAGCTTAGCTTCAGGGACGTGGAACACCATATATTTT.

The J gene is TRBJ2-1, the V gene TRBV7-2, with 12 nucleotides matching TRBD1. The germline CDR1 and CDR2 sequences are SGHTA and FQGNSA. The CDR3 is made up of 18 amino acids. V trimming: 5 bases; J trimming: 1 base; junction bases outside the gene matches: 9. The CDR3 sequence: CASSLPGQGARSYNEQFF. DNA for the CDR3: TGTGCCAGCAGCCTCCCGGGACAGGGGGCGCGATCCTACAATGAGCAGTTCTTC.

The CDR3 sequence is CAIRGGTNEKLFF. The CDR3 DNA reads as TGTGCCATCCGGGGGGGGACTAATGAAAAACTGTTTTTT. V and J are TRBV6-5 and TRBJ1-4; perhaps TRBD1 as D (5 bases). The CDR3 runs 13 residues. V was cut by 10 bases and J by 2 bases, with 11 bases left in between. The germline CDR1 and CDR2 sequences are MNHEY and SVGAGI.

Concerning this clone: Compared with germline, one end of the junction differs, possibly owing to a read error. The J gene is TRBJ2-5, the V gene TRBV7-2, with 9 bases identical to TRBD2. Germline CDR1 is SGHTA and CDR2 is FQGNSA. This CDR3 has 13 residues. The CDR3 DNA follows: TGTGCCAGCAGCTTAGAGGAGACTAGCGGTAAAAACTTC. It encodes CASSLEETSGKNF.

The chain carries TRBV29-1 and TRBJ1-4; 7 nucleotides agree with TRBD1. In germline, CDR1 is SQVTM, CDR2 ANQGSEA. Germline trimming cut 6 bases from V and 8 bases from J; bases unmatched to any gene: 6. This CDR3 has 12 amino acids. CDR3 sequence: CSVRQGKEKLFF. As DNA, the CDR3 is TGCAGCGTAAGACAGGGCAAAGAAAAACTGTTTTTT.

This rearrangement joins TRBV28 to TRBJ1-4; D remains ambiguous. Germline values: CDR1 MDHEN, CDR2 SYDVKM. CDR3 length equals 17 residues. The V and J ends lost 4 bases and 1 base respectively, with 16 bases between them. The CDR3 loop reads CASSYLAGPRTNEKLFF. CDR3 bases: TGTGCCAGCAGTTACCTAGCGGGTCCTCGAACTAATGAAAAACTGTTTTTT.

V is TRBV6-2 or TRBV6-3 and J is TRBJ1-3; unclear D gene. Trimming cost V 4 bases and J 0 bases, with 7 bases left between them. Germline CDR1 MNHEY, CDR2 SVGEGT. CDR3 length: 14 amino acids. This chain's CDR3 is CASSSRNSGNTIYF. CDR3 DNA: TGTGCCAGCAGTTCGCGGAACTCTGGAAACACCATATATTTT.

This chain connects TRBV2 to TRBJ2-5; 11 bases align to TRBD1. The V gene's germline CDR1 is SNHLY and CDR2 FYNNEI. The J segment lost 2 bases and the V segment lost 0 bases, leaving 8 bases of the junction unmatched. This CDR3 has 18 amino acids. The CDR3 DNA reads as TGTGCCAGCAGTGAAGCGGGGGGACAGGGGGGTGTGCAAGAGACCCAGTACTTC. Its protein product is CASSEAGGQGGVQETQYF.

The rearrangement links TRBV25-1 to TRBJ1-6; possibly TRBD1 for D (5 bases). With 7 bases removed from V and 7 bases from J, the gap between germline ends came to 14 bases. The CDR3 is 14 residues long. Germline values: CDR1 MGHDK, CDR2 SYGVNS. The CDR3: CASTPGTANSPLHF. The CDR3 region has the DNA TGTGCCAGCACCCCCGGGACCGCGAATTCACCCCTCCACTTT.

The rearrangement links TRBV11-1 to TRBJ2-5; D may be TRBD1 (6 bases). The CDR3 sequence is 16 residues long. CDR1 is SGHAT and CDR2 is FQDESV in the germline V gene (reference sequence). Between the trimmed V and J ends, which lost 5 bases and 0 bases, there was a span of 16 bases. The CDR3 DNA reads as TGTGCCAGCAGCCCGCCTGGACAGCTGTACCAAGAGACCCAGTACTTC. This translates into CASSPPGQLYQETQYF.

The V gene is TRBV4-3, the J gene TRBJ1-1, with 7 bases lining up with TRBD1. This CDR3 spans 17 amino acids. The germline gives CDR1 LGHNA, CDR2 YSLEER. Trimming at V came to 3 bases and at J to 3 bases, leaving 13 bases not matched to a gene. CDR3 region: CASSQAMEQGVDTEAFF. Written as DNA, the CDR3 is TGCGCCAGCAGCCAGGCCATGGAGCAGGGGGTGGACACTGAAGCTTTCTTT.

The J gene is TRBJ1-3, the V gene TRBV30; 7 bases are shared with TRBD1. V shed 7 bases, J shed 0 bases, and the junction held 9 bases outside the gene matches. This CDR3 is 15 amino acids long. The germline gives CDR1 GTSNPN, CDR2 SVGIG (reference sequence). CDR3 in DNA: TGTGCCTACACGGGACAGCCGAACTCTGGAAACACCATATATTTT. It codes for CAYTGQPNSGNTIYF.

The chain uses TRBV19 and TRBJ2-7; D may be TRBD2 (5 bases). The CDR3 loop spans 12 amino acids. Germline values: CDR1 LNHDA, CDR2 SQIVND (reference sequence). Trimming left V 3 bases short and J 4 bases short, with 7 bases between. CDR3 protein: CASSMGGYEQYF. CDR3 DNA: TGTGCCAGTAGTATGGGCGGGTACGAGCAGTACTTC. Full variable domain (outside the CDR3, taken from reference TRBV19 and TRBJ2-7): DGGITQSPKYLFRKEGQNVTLSCEQNLNHDAMYWYRQDPGQGLRLIYYSQIVNDFQKGDIAEGYSVSREKKESFPLTVTSAQKNPTAFYLCASSMGGYEQYFGPGTRLTVT.

V and J are TRBV19 and TRBJ1-2; possibly TRBD1 for D (6 bases). This CDR3 spans 13 amino acids. V was pared by 3 bases and J by 8 bases, with 13 bases between. Germline CDR1 reads LNHDA; CDR2 reads SQIVND (reference sequence). CDR3 nucleotides: TGTGCCAGTAGTATTTGGACAGTGGGCGGCTACACCTTC. Residues: CASSIWTVGGYTF.

The chain has TRBV9 and TRBJ1-4; perhaps TRBD1 as D (6 bases). V was shortened by 2 bases and J by 0 bases, with 14 bases between the two germline ends. The CDR3 loop spans 17 amino acids. Germline values: CDR1 SGDLS, CDR2 YYNGEE. CDR3 loop: CASSVGQSTATNEKLFF. CDR3 sequence (DNA): TGTGCCAGCAGCGTCGGACAGTCGACTGCAACTAATGAAAAACTGTTTTTT.

The chain employs TRBV2 and TRBJ2-7, with a weak D call TRBD1 (6 bases). Germline V lookup: CDR1 SNHLY, CDR2 FYNNEI. Between the trimmed V and J ends, which lost 6 bases and 2 bases, there was a span of 8 bases. The CDR3 sequence is 12 residues long. CDR3 nucleotides: TGTGCCAGCAGACGGGACACCTACGAGCAGTACTTC. Its protein product is CASRRDTYEQYF.

The chain couples TRBV28 to TRBJ2-3; 7 positions match TRBD1. The CDR3 sequence is 14 residues long. Germline values: CDR1 MDHEN, CDR2 SYDVKM. The trim removed 3 bases at V and 2 bases at J, leaving 2 bases unmatched. The CDR3: CASSLDRNTDTQYF. In DNA form, the CDR3 reads TGTGCCAGCAGTTTGGACAGGAACACAGATACGCAGTATTTT.

The V gene is TRBV4-1, the J gene TRBJ1-1; D perhaps matches TRBD1 (5 bases). Germline CDR1 is MGHRA and CDR2 is YSYEKL. V lost 3 bases and J lost 3, with 11 bases in between. The CDR3 has 14 amino acids. CDR3 amino acids: CASSHRGMDTEAFF. The CDR3, as DNA: TGCGCCAGCAGCCATCGGGGGATGGACACTGAAGCTTTCTTT.